The 16 T cell receptor beta chains below were found in one sample sequenced in a study of shared clonotypes between healthy human individuals. Sequenced by immunoSEQ multiplex PCR; TCRdb stores in-frame clones only, minus some. The data show about 2 million clones, around 96% seen once. Terminally differentiated effector memory CD45RA+ cells were excluded by CCR7 positive selection of CD45RO-negative cells. Material for sequencing was naive CD8+ T cells sorted from blood. All receptors come from a man aged 18 to 30 in good health.

Only one count was recorded for this clone. The V call is TRBV19, the J call TRBJ2-2; D tentatively reads TRBD1 or TRBD2 (5 bases each). Trimming stripped 6 bases from V and 4 bases from J, with 15 bases between. Germline assignment: CDR1 LNHDA and CDR2 SQIVND (reference sequence). This CDR3 comprises 15 residues. CDR3 in DNA: TGTGCCAGTAGCCATGGTGAGGGGAGCACCGGGGAGCTGTTTTTT. Amino acids: CASSHGEGSTGELFF.

To note about this clone: The sample contains more than one DNA sequence encoding this CDR3. The V and J genes are TRBV5-6 and TRBJ2-1; 7 nucleotides line up with TRBD1. CDR1 SGHDT and CDR2 YYEEEE come from the germline V gene. The V gene end was trimmed by 3 bases and the J gene end by 4 bases; junction bases not matched to a gene: 4. The CDR3 totals 14 residues. In DNA, the CDR3 is TGTGCCAGCAGCTGGGGGACAGCGTACAATGAGCAGTTCTTC. Its protein product is CASSWGTAYNEQFF.

Worth noting for this clone: The same CDR3 arises from other DNA sequences in this sample as well. V and J are TRBV7-8 and TRBJ2-7, with unresolved D. This CDR3 region has 11 residues. CDR1 and CDR2 (germline): SGHVS, FQNEAQ. V dropped 4 bases and J dropped 3 bases, with 4 bases sitting between them. The CDR3 DNA reads TGTGCCAGCAGCTCAGACTACGAGCAGTACTTC. Encoded protein: CASSSDYEQYF.

This chain joins TRBV7-9 and TRBJ2-2, with unresolved D. Trimming left V 5 bases short and J 1 base short, with 20 bases between. Germline CDR1 reads SEHNR; CDR2 reads FQNEAQ (reference sequence). CDR3 length: 18 amino acids. Here the CDR3 reads CASSPTSLGPWNTGELFF. The CDR3 bases are TGTGCCAGCAGCCCCACGTCACTCGGACCCTGGAACACCGGGGAGCTGTTTTTT.

Of note for this clone: This sample also contains other DNA sequences that code for the same CDR3. This sequence joins TRBV30 and TRBJ2-1; D unresolved. Germline values: CDR1 GTSNPN, CDR2 SVGIG (reference sequence). The CDR3 is 12 residues long. Trimming took 0 bases from V and 8 from J, leaving 8 bases between them. CDR3: CAWSVTGDEQFF. Here the CDR3 DNA reads TGTGCCTGGAGTGTGACTGGGGATGAGCAGTTCTTC.

The chain recombines TRBV5-5 with TRBJ2-3, with TRBD2 identical over 7 bases. After removal of 6 bases from V and 2 bases from J, the junction contained 15 bases not matched to a gene. The CDR3 runs 17 residues. Germline CDR1 reads SGHKS; CDR2 reads YYEKEE (reference sequence). Here the CDR3 DNA reads TGTGCCAGCACCCAATATGGGGCTAGCGGATCCACAGATACGCAGTATTTT. Residues: CASTQYGASGSTDTQYF.

The count of this clone is one. This sequence joins TRBV9 and TRBJ2-7; possible D gene TRBD2, 5 bases. This CDR3 comprises 14 residues. CDR1 and CDR2 (germline): SGDLS, YYNGEE. V was pared by 0 bases and J by 2 bases, with 9 bases between. CDR3 in DNA: TGTGCCAGCAGCGTAGATGGACTGCCCTACGAGCAGTACTTC. It encodes CASSVDGLPYEQYF.

The chain joins TRBV4-2 to TRBJ1-2; TRBD1 might be the D (5 bases). CDR3 length: 14 amino acids. Trimming cost V 0 bases and J 7 bases, with 12 bases left between them. Looked up from germline, CDR1 is LGHNA and CDR2 is YNFKEQ. The CDR3 DNA is TGTGCCAGCAGCCAAGATGAGGGGAGGGTTGGCTACACCTTC. It specifies CASSQDEGRVGYTF.

This chain links TRBV10-1 with TRBJ2-3, with D perhaps matching TRBD1 (5 bases). The germline V gene has CDR1 WNHNN and CDR2 SYGVQD (reference sequence). This CDR3 has 13 amino acids. The V end was cut by 5 bases, the J end by 5 bases, with 11 bases between. CDR3 sequence: CASSTSGIDTQYF. Here the CDR3 DNA reads TGCGCCAGCAGTACTTCAGGGATAGATACGCAGTATTTT.

The chain couples TRBV6-1 to TRBJ2-7, with D perhaps TRBD1 (5 bases). The CDR3 covers 12 residues. Trimming cost V 7 bases and J 6 bases, with 13 bases left between them. Germline CDR1 reads MNHNS; CDR2 reads SASEGT. CDR3 bases: TGTGCCAGCATAGATCCAGGGCTCGAGCAGTACTTC. Its protein is CASIDPGLEQYF.

The CDR3 DNA sequence: TGTGCCAGCACCTCGACTAGCGGAGAGAGTTCGGAGACCCAGTACTTC. Its translation is CASTSTSGESSETQYF. The chain carries TRBV6-6 and TRBJ2-5, with 9 bases lining up with TRBD2. V lost 7 bases, J lost 5 bases, and 14 bases stayed unmatched. This CDR3 has 16 residues. Looked up from germline, CDR1 is MNHNY and CDR2 is SVGAGI (reference sequence).

This sequence joins TRBV6-5 and TRBJ1-1; D ambiguous. Per germline, CDR1 MNHEY and CDR2 SVGAGI. This CDR3 region has 15 residues. V lost 5 bases to trimming and J lost 3 bases, with 16 bases between them. CDR3 nucleotide sequence: TGTGCCAGCAGTCCTTCCCGGGCCTTGGACACTGAAGCTTTCTTT. It is translated as CASSPSRALDTEAFF.

The chain combines TRBV5-6 with TRBJ2-7; 10 bases fit TRBD1. J lost 5 bases, V lost 2 bases, and 4 bases had no gene match. The CDR3 is 14 residues long. Looked up from germline, CDR1 is SGHDT and CDR2 is YYEEEE. CDR3 bases: TGTGCCAGCAGCTTCGGGACAGGGGCCAACGAGCAGTACTTC. It is translated as CASSFGTGANEQYF.

As for this clone: This sample includes further DNA sequences coding for the same CDR3. This chain links TRBV7-9 with TRBJ2-7; TRBD1 matches at 9 bases. V was pared by 3 bases and J by 4 bases, with 7 bases of the junction left unmatched. The CDR3 has 15 amino acids. The germline CDR1 and CDR2 sequences are SEHNR and FQNEAQ (reference sequence). The chain's CDR3 is CASSLGQGTLYEQYF. The CDR3 DNA reads as TGTGCCAGCAGCTTGGGACAGGGAACCCTTTACGAGCAGTACTTC.

This clone was recorded a few times. The chain combines TRBV7-3 with TRBJ1-1, with 9 bases identical to TRBD1. V lost 6 bases to trimming and J lost 4 bases; unmatched junction nucleotides: 0. This CDR3 comprises 12 residues. CDR1 SGHTA and CDR2 FQGTGA come from the germline V gene. The CDR3 DNA sequence: TGTGCCAGCAGGGGACAGGGCACTGAAGCTTTCTTT. It specifies CASRGQGTEAFF. Complete variable domain (other parts from reference TRBV7-3 and TRBJ1-1): GAGVSQTPSNKVTEKGKYVELRCDPISGHTALYWYRQSLGQGPEFLIYFQGTGAADDSGLPNDRFFAVRPEGSVSTLKIQRTERGDSAVYLCASRGQGTEAFFGQGTRLTVV.

The V call is TRBV30, the J call TRBJ1-2; D is perhaps TRBD1 (5 bases). Trimming stripped 5 bases from V and 8 bases from J, with 21 bases between. This CDR3 spans 14 amino acids. CDR1 is GTSNPN and CDR2 is SVGIG in the germline V gene (reference sequence). The CDR3 loop is CAWRYDGGLGGYTF. CDR3 in DNA: TGTGCCTGGCGGTATGACGGGGGTTTAGGAGGCTACACCTTC.